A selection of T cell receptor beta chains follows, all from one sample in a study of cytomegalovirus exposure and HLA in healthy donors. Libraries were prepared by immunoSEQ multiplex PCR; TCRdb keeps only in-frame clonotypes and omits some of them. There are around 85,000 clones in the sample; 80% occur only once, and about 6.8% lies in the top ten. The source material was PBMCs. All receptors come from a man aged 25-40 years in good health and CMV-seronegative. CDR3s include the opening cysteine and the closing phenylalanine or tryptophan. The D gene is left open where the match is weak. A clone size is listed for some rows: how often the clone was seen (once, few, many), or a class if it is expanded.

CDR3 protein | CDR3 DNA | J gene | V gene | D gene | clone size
CASSPWQDYGYTF | TGTGCCAGCAGCCCGTGGCAGGACTATGGCTACACCTTC | TRBJ1-2 | TRBV7-7 | . | .
CASSRGPGLVRQETQYF | TGTGCCAGCAGCCGAGGTCCGGGACTAGTACGCCAAGAGACCCAGTACTTC | TRBJ2-5 | TRBV7-9 | TRBD2 | .
CSVGISGQGGTGELFF | TGCAGCGTTGGAATCTCCGGACAGGGGGGTACCGGGGAGCTGTTTTTT | TRBJ2-2 | TRBV29-1 | TRBD1 | few
CASSRPGGDIQYF | TGTGCCAGCAGCCGCCCCGGGGGAGACATTCAGTACTTC | TRBJ2-4 | TRBV5-6 | . | .
CASSRDSRTYEQYF | TGTGCCAGCAGCCGGGACAGCCGGACCTACGAGCAGTACTTC | TRBJ2-7 | TRBV5-6 | TRBD1 | few
CASSVEGRGSEAFF | TGTGCCAGCAGCGTAGAGGGCAGGGGGTCTGAAGCTTTCTTT | TRBJ1-1 | TRBV9 | TRBD1 | .
CASSVRGSDPQETQYF | TGTGCCAGCAGCGTGAGAGGGAGTGATCCGCAAGAGACCCAGTACTTC | TRBJ2-5 | TRBV9 | . | .
CASSDRGSNSPLHF | TGTGCCAGCAGTGACAGGGGCAGTAATTCACCCCTCCACTTT | TRBJ1-6 | TRBV2 | . | .
CAWSSLSLAGGYNEQFF | TGTGCCTGGAGTTCCCTTTCTTTAGCGGGAGGGTACAATGAGCAGTTCTTC | TRBJ2-1 | TRBV30 | TRBD2 | .
CASRGQPDSGNTIYF | TGTGCCAGCAGGGGGCAGCCAGACTCTGGAAACACCATATATTTT | TRBJ1-3 | TRBV28 | . | .
CAWSVRGASGNTIYF | TGTGCCTGGAGTGTACGGGGGGCCTCTGGAAACACCATATATTTT | TRBJ1-3 | TRBV30 | . | .
CASSEASRGYGYTF | TGTGCCAGCAGTGAAGCCTCCAGGGGCTATGGCTACACCTTC | TRBJ1-2 | TRBV6-1 | . | .
CATRQGENIQYF | TGTGCCACCAGACAGGGCGAAAACATTCAGTACTTC | TRBJ2-4 | TRBV19 | TRBD1 | once
CASSQGIRGGYTF | TGTGCCAGCAGCCAGGGAATCCGTGGAGGCTACACCTTC | TRBJ1-2 | TRBV27 | . | .
CASSLYRDTDTQYF | TGTGCCAGCAGTTTATACAGGGACACAGATACGCAGTATTTT | TRBJ2-3 | TRBV28 | . | .
CASSLQTSAQETQYF | TGTGCCAGCAGCTTGCAGACTAGCGCACAAGAGACCCAGTACTTC | TRBJ2-5 | TRBV7-7 | TRBD2 | .
CASRWGGWTNEKLFF | TGTGCCAGCAGATGGGGGGGTTGGACTAATGAAAAACTGTTTTTT | TRBJ1-4 | TRBV6-5 | . | .
CASSRDYEQYF | TGCGCCAGCAGCCGGGACTACGAGCAGTACTTC | TRBJ2-7 | TRBV5-1 | . | .
CASSLGAGRNEQFF | TGCGCCAGCAGCTTGGGGGCAGGGCGCAATGAGCAGTTCTTC | TRBJ2-1 | TRBV5-1 | . | .
CASRLGGLASYEQYF | TGTGCCAGCCGATTGGGGGGACTAGCGAGCTACGAGCAGTACTTC | TRBJ2-7 | TRBV27 | TRBD2 | .
CAISEGGEGYF | TGTGCCATCAGTGAAGGTGGAGAAGGGTACTTC | TRBJ2-7 | TRBV10-3 | . | .
CASSRTGSNQPQHF | TGTGCCAGCAGCAGGACAGGGTCAAATCAGCCCCAGCATTTT | TRBJ1-5 | TRBV7-2 | TRBD1 | .
CASSDLAGFNEQFF | TGTGCCAGCAGTGACCTAGCGGGTTTCAATGAGCAGTTCTTC | TRBJ2-1 | TRBV6-1 | TRBD2 | .
CASSLLGLAGMSSYNEQFF | TGTGCCAGCAGCTTACTGGGACTAGCGGGTATGAGCTCCTACAATGAGCAGTTCTTC | TRBJ2-1 | TRBV7-9 | TRBD2 | .
CASSLSGGTGGRGKKLFF | TGTGCCAGCAGCTTATCAGGAGGGACGGGAGGTCGGGGGAAAAAACTGTTTTTT | TRBJ1-4 | TRBV5-6 | . | .
CASSSSGGSLGETQYF | TGTGCCAGCAGCTCTAGCGGGGGGTCTTTGGGGGAGACCCAGTACTTC | TRBJ2-5 | TRBV9 | TRBD2 | once